The next 27 T cell receptor beta chains were all read from a single sample in a study of human T cells and chemical hapten exposure. The time point was: patch test 2, 6 weeks after DPC sensitization. Documented treatment: therapeutic diphenylcyclopropenone sensitization with weekly scalp DPC. TCRdb re-called the RACE reads with MiXCR, one entry per CDR3 protein. The table lists about 84,000 distinct CDR3 sequences, over 9.5% of them singletons. Here the sequenced sample was whole blood, taken in connection with sensitization to the hapten diphenylcyclopropenone (DPC). The receptors originated from a woman between 45 and 65 years old with alopecia areata. Some clones in this sample may be carry-over from other donors' samples.

This clonotype was seen ten or more times. The chain is built from TRBV9 and TRBJ2-7, with TRBD2 as a possible D gene (6 bases). Germline-derived CDR1 and CDR2 are SGDLS and YYNGEE. The V gene lost 4 bases and the J gene lost 5 bases, with 19 bases spanning the gap. The CDR3 spans 15 residues. The chain's CDR3 is CASSPRRALADEQYF. DNA of the CDR3: TGTGCCAGCAGCCCTCGTAGGGCACTAGCCGACGAGCAGTACTTC.

V usage is TRBV2 and J usage is TRBJ2-7; 7 bases agree with TRBD1. Unmatched junction bases numbered 12, after V lost 6 bases and J lost 4 bases. The germline CDR1 and CDR2 sequences are SNHLY and FYNNEI. The CDR3 runs 15 residues. DNA of the CDR3: TGTGCCAGCAGGGCCGGAGTCGGGACAGCGTACGAGCAGTACTTC. Translating gives CASRAGVGTAYEQYF.

The rearrangement joins TRBV20-1 to TRBJ1-5, with 7 bases that match TRBD1. The germline V gene has CDR1 DFQATT and CDR2 SNEGSKA (reference sequence). Trimming at V came to 4 bases and at J to 0 bases, leaving 6 bases not matched to a gene. The CDR3 extends over 15 amino acids. CDR3 in amino acids: CSAKIRQGSNQPQHF. In DNA, the CDR3 is TGCAGTGCTAAAATAAGACAGGGTAGCAATCAGCCCCAGCATTTT.

Only a few counts were recorded for this clonotype. J is TRBJ2-5 and V is TRBV27; 9 bases fit TRBD1. The CDR3 totals 15 residues. Germline CDR1 MNHEY, CDR2 SMNVEV (reference sequence). The V segment lost 4 bases and the J segment 3 bases; nucleotides outside the gene matches: 6. The DNA for the CDR3 is TGTGCCAGCAGTTACTACAGGGGGCGGGAAGAGACCCAGTACTTC. This sequence encodes CASSYYRGREETQYF.

The sample holds many counts of this clonotype. The genes are TRBV20-1 and TRBJ2-1, with 9 bases lining up with TRBD2. The germline V gene encodes CDR1 DFQATT and CDR2 SNEGSKA (reference sequence). V was pared by 6 bases and J by 4 bases, with 4 bases of the junction left unmatched. The CDR3 contains 13 residues. The CDR3 bases are TGCAGTGCCCGTGCGGGGGGGTACAATGAGCAGTTCTTC. Translated: CSARAGGYNEQFF.

V and J are TRBV5-4 and TRBJ1-2, with 9 bases that match TRBD1. The ends lost 6 bases at V and 8 bases at J; junction bases unmatched: 11. This CDR3 comprises 14 residues. Germline CDR1 SGHNT, CDR2 YYREEE (reference sequence). The CDR3 DNA reads as TGTGCCAGCAAGTTAACCGGGACAGGGAGCGGCTACACCTTC. Protein sequence: CASKLTGTGSGYTF. Full variable domain (remainder filled in from reference TRBV5-4 and TRBJ1-2): ETGVTQSPTHLIKTRGQQVTLRCSSQSGHNTVSWYQQALGQGPQFIFQYYREEENGRGNFPPRFSGLQFPNYSSELNVNALELDDSALYLCASKLTGTGSGYTFGSGTRLTVV.

The rearrangement joins TRBV7-2 to TRBJ2-7, with D unclear. The CDR3 has 14 residues. The V end lost 1 base, the J end lost 4 bases, and 11 bases lay between the germline ends. In germline, CDR1 is SGHTA, CDR2 FQGNSA. Written as DNA, the CDR3 is TGTGCCAGCAGCTTAGAACGAGGACCGTACGAGCAGTACTTC. It codes for CASSLERGPYEQYF.

The chain recombines TRBV7-9 with TRBJ1-2; D unresolved. Trimming took off 2 bases at V and 6 bases at J, with 13 bases between the two ends. From germline, CDR1 is SEHNR and CDR2 FQNEAQ (reference sequence). The CDR3 runs 14 residues. The CDR3 region is CASSLHTAPHGYTF. The CDR3 DNA reads TGTGCCAGCAGCTTACACACCGCCCCACATGGCTACACCTTC.

This clonotype showed up many times. The chain is built from TRBV5-1 and TRBJ2-1; 13 nucleotides agree with TRBD2. This CDR3 has 17 amino acids. Germline V lookup: CDR1 SGHRS, CDR2 YFSETQ. The ends lost 2 bases at V and 4 bases at J; junction bases unmatched: 6. The CDR3 sequence: CASSFLGLAGVYNEQFF. The CDR3 DNA follows: TGCGCCAGCAGCTTCTTAGGACTAGCGGGGGTATACAATGAGCAGTTCTTC.

This clonotype has at least ten counts. V gene TRBV30 combines with J gene TRBJ1-2; possibly TRBD1 for D (5 bases). Germline V gene data show CDR1 as GTSNPN and CDR2 as SVGIG (reference sequence). The V and J ends lost 5 bases and 8 bases respectively, with 12 bases between them. This CDR3 has 11 amino acids. CDR3: CAWGRGDGYTF. Written as DNA, the CDR3 is TGTGCCTGGGGCCGGGGGGACGGCTACACCTTC.

The gene calls are TRBV6-6 and TRBJ1-1, with D possibly being TRBD1 (6 bases). Trimming removed 7 bases from V and 4 bases from J, with 25 bases in between. The CDR3 has 17 amino acids. The V gene's germline CDR1 is MNHNY and CDR2 SVGAGI (reference sequence). CDR3 sequence reads: CASNHGSGATSATEAFF. The DNA for the CDR3 is TGTGCCAGCAACCACGGATCGGGGGCCACCTCTGCCACTGAAGCTTTCTTT.

This clonotype was recorded many times. The rearrangement uses TRBV20-1 and TRBJ2-3; 9 bases are a match to TRBD2. Germline CDR1 reads DFQATT; CDR2 reads SNEGSKA (reference sequence). Trimming at V came to 3 bases and at J to 6 bases, leaving 13 bases not matched to a gene. The CDR3 spans 16 residues. DNA for the CDR3: TGCAGTGCTAGGGGCATTAGCGGGAGTATTTTGGATACGCAGTATTTT. Its protein is CSARGISGSILDTQYF.

In its sample, this clonotype was seen many times. The V and J genes are TRBV30 and TRBJ1-2; possible D gene TRBD1, 5 bases. The V gene lost 5 bases and the J gene lost 1 base, with 8 bases spanning the gap. The CDR3 covers 12 residues. Germline values: CDR1 GTSNPN, CDR2 SVGIG (reference sequence). The CDR3 loop reads CAWGTHNYGYTF. CDR3 nucleotides: TGTGCCTGGGGGACTCATAACTATGGCTACACCTTC.

This clonotype turned up a few times. This chain connects TRBV2 to TRBJ1-5, with D tentatively TRBD1 (6 bases). The CDR3 contains 15 residues. The V end lost 1 base, the J end lost 6 bases, and 13 bases lay between the germline ends. CDR1 and CDR2 (germline): SNHLY, FYNNEI. The CDR3 DNA is TGTGCCAGCAGTGAAGGGGGCCAGGGGACTCAGCCCCAGCATTTT. Protein sequence: CASSEGGQGTQPQHF.

The chain is built from TRBV6-5 and TRBJ1-2; 7 bases match TRBD1. The CDR3 has 14 residues. Losses at the gene ends were 7 bases for V and 4 bases for J; bases not matched to a gene: 9. Germline CDR1 and CDR2: MNHEY and SVGAGI. The chain's CDR3 is CASIGRDSRYGYTF. CDR3 nucleotides: TGTGCCAGCATTGGCCGGGACAGTCGCTATGGCTACACCTTC.

This clonotype has only a few counts. The gene calls are TRBV9 and TRBJ1-2; no clear D. The CDR3 spans 13 residues. V was cut by 4 bases and J by 5 bases, with 12 bases left in between. CDR1 is SGDLS and CDR2 is YYNGEE in the germline V gene. CDR3 in DNA: TGTGCCAGCAGCCAAGAACTGGGGTATGGCTACACCTTC. It yields the protein CASSQELGYGYTF.

The rearrangement uses TRBV12-3 or TRBV12-4 and TRBJ1-5; D call uncertain. The CDR3 has 14 residues. V lost 5 bases to trimming and J lost 0 bases, with 8 bases between them. The CDR3, as DNA: TGTGCCAGCAGTCCAGTATATAGCAATCAGCCCCAGCATTTT. The encoded protein is CASSPVYSNQPQHF.

This clonotype was seen repeatedly, ten times or more. The chain is built from TRBV5-1 and TRBJ2-3; a possible D gene is TRBD2 (6 bases). CDR3 length equals 14 residues. The germline V gene has CDR1 SGHRS and CDR2 YFSETQ. V was shortened by 1 base and J by 4 bases, with 10 bases between the two germline ends. The CDR3 region is CASSLYPGADTQYF. CDR3 nucleotides: TGCGCCAGCAGCTTGTATCCGGGGGCAGATACGCAGTATTTT.

In DNA, the CDR3 is TGTGCCAGCAGGGTAAGGGGACAGGCACTCTACGAGCAGTACTTC. This gives the protein CASRVRGQALYEQYF. The genes are TRBV2 and TRBJ2-7; 8 positions match TRBD1. V trimming: 6 bases; J trimming: 3 bases; junction bases outside the gene matches: 10. Germline CDR1 and CDR2: SNHLY and FYNNEI. CDR3 size: 15 residues.

This clonotype came up many times. The chain links TRBV28 to TRBJ2-3; D tentatively reads TRBD1 or TRBD2 (5 bases each). This CDR3 is built from 16 residues. CDR1 is MDHEN, CDR2 SYDVKM, per germline. Trimming took 5 bases from V and 1 from J, leaving 16 bases between them. CDR3 in DNA: TGTGCCAGCAGTAGCCGCAGCACGGGACGCACAGATACGCAGTATTTT. Encoded protein: CASSSRSTGRTDTQYF.

This clonotype was recorded a few times. This sequence joins TRBV18 and TRBJ2-2; D perhaps matches TRBD2 (6 bases). In germline, CDR1 is KGHSH, CDR2 LQKENI. The CDR3 consists of 15 residues. Trimming left V 1 base short and J 3 bases short, with 9 bases between. In DNA form, the CDR3 reads TGTGCCAGCTCACCACGGGTAGCGGACACCGGGGAGCTGTTTTTT. It specifies CASSPRVADTGELFF.

The rearrangement uses TRBV20-1 and TRBJ1-1; 8 bases agree with TRBD1. CDR1 is DFQATT and CDR2 is SNEGSKA in the germline V gene (reference sequence). The V and J ends lost 3 bases and 1 base, in that order; junction bases with no gene match: 4. CDR3 size: 14 residues. The CDR3 spells CSARKGQGNTEAFF. The CDR3 DNA sequence: TGCAGTGCTAGGAAAGGACAGGGGAACACTGAAGCTTTCTTT.

This clonotype was observed many times. This rearrangement joins TRBV20-1 to TRBJ1-2; 8 bases map to TRBD1. In germline, CDR1 is DFQATT, CDR2 SNEGSKA (reference sequence). V lost 5 bases to trimming and J lost 4 bases; unmatched junction nucleotides: 9. The CDR3 has 14 amino acids. CDR3 in amino acids: CSAARTGIFYGYTF. CDR3 DNA sequence: TGCAGTGCTGCACGGACAGGGATATTCTATGGCTACACCTTC.

The chain carries TRBV6-1 and TRBJ2-5; 12 bases are a match to TRBD2. This CDR3 has 15 amino acids. The germline V gene has CDR1 MNHNS and CDR2 SASEGT. After removal of 3 bases from V and 4 bases from J, the junction contained 3 bases not matched to a gene. CDR3 sequence reads: CASSEEGLAGETQYF. CDR3 in DNA: TGTGCCAGCAGTGAGGAGGGACTAGCGGGAGAGACCCAGTACTTC.

This clonotype came up a few times. The J gene is TRBJ1-6, the V gene TRBV5-1; TRBD1 agrees at 7 bases. CDR1 is SGHRS, CDR2 YFSETQ, per germline. The CDR3 totals 14 residues. V was clipped by 5 bases and J by 7 bases; unmatched bases: 6. This CDR3 reads CASSEGATNSPLHF. CDR3 in DNA: TGCGCCAGCAGTGAGGGGGCTACCAATTCACCCCTCCACTTT.

This clonotype was observed a handful of times. The chain's CDR3 is CSASLQVESGYTF. CDR3 bases: TGCAGTGCTAGCTTACAGGTAGAAAGCGGCTACACCTTC. This chain joins TRBV20-1 and TRBJ1-2; perhaps TRBD1 as D (5 bases). This CDR3 has 13 amino acids. Germline-derived CDR1 and CDR2 are DFQATT and SNEGSKA (reference sequence). V gave up 3 bases and J gave up 8 bases, with 16 bases separating them.

The V call is TRBV7-2, the J call TRBJ1-1; TRBD1 agrees at 8 bases. J lost 2 bases, V lost 2 bases, and 7 bases had no gene match. The germline gives CDR1 SGHTA, CDR2 FQGNSA. This CDR3 has 16 residues. CDR3 DNA sequence: TGTGCCAGCAGCTTACTATTCAGGGGGCTTAACACTGAAGCTTTCTTT. It yields the protein CASSLLFRGLNTEAFF.